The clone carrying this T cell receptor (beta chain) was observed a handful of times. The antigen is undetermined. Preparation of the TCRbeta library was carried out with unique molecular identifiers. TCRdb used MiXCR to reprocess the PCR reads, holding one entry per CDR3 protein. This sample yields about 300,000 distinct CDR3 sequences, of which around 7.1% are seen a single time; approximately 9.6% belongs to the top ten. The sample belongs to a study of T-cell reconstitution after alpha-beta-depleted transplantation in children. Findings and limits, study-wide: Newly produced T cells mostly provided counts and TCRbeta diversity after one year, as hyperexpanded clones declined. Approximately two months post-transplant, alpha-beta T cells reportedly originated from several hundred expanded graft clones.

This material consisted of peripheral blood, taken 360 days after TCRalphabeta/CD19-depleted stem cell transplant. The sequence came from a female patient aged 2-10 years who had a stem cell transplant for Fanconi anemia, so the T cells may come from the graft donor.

CDR3 coding DNA: TGTGCCAGCAGCTTACGCCCGGCAGGGGAAGGCCTCACAGATACGCAGTATTTT. It is translated as CASSLRPAGEGLTDTQYF. The V and J genes are TRBV7-8 and TRBJ2-3; D might be TRBD1 (6 bases). This CDR3 contains 18 residues. V lost 2 bases, J lost 2 bases, and 20 bases lay in between. Germline CDR1 reads SGHVS; CDR2 reads FQNEAQ. Drawing the rest from reference TRBV7-8 and TRBJ2-3, the complete variable domain is GAGVSQSPRYKVAKRGQDVALRCDPISGHVSLFWYQQALGQGPEFLTYFQNEAQLDKSGLPSDRFFAERPEGSVSTLKIQRTQQEDSAVYLCASSLRPAGEGLTDTQYFGPGTRLTVL.